This TCR beta chain was captured in a study of shared clonotypes between healthy human individuals (dated by TCRdb to 2019 to 2021). For the study in its entirety: The cohort included a few men and a couple of women between 18 and 49 years of age. Per donor, three plates each were used for CD4 naive and CD4 memory, two for CD8 naive, and one for CD8 memory. To estimate repertoire size and how much clonotypes are shared between individuals, the study performed deep sequencing of blood TCR repertoires from a handful of healthy adults. Libraries were prepared and TCR repertoires were sequenced by different laboratories using diverse techniques, in order to increase sequencing depth and limit assay-specific biases. Each donor's leukapheresis produced roughly between about 0.9 and 9.5 billion PBMCs.

Overall results and qualifications from the work: Clonotypes shared by all four sorted-subset donors showed higher generation probabilities than non-shared clonotypes. Larger estimated clonotype richness was generally found for naive subsets than for memory subsets. Sampling was restricted to blood, and TCR repertoires in tissue are likely to differ from TCR repertoires in blood. Sharing across four donors was observed for 5% to 6.5% of naive CD4, less than 4% of naive CD8, 2.3% of memory CD4, and about 0.4% of memory CD8 clonotypes. Based on pairwise subsampling, the degree of clonotype sharing among donors was expected to be affected by sequencing depth. Rarefaction of sorted-subset datasets indicated incomplete sequencing despite the large sequencing depth. Because the study included only a small number of donors, the genetic and exposure-history diversity represented was limited.

CD8 naive samples were obtained by positive selection for CCR7 among CD45RO-negative cells, yielding a CD45RA+CCR7+ population from which TemRA cells were excluded. Healthy HIV-negative adults with no recently reported acute infections or vaccinations were included as donors. Only Caucasian adults living in Nashville, Tennessee, USA were represented among the donors. Blood was collected by leukapheresis, and PBMCs were isolated by Ficoll-Histopaque density gradient centrifugation and then cryopreserved in liquid nitrogen vapor phase. Purity and quantity of every magnetically sorted T cell population were checked by analytical flow cytometry. Each sorted fraction had its genomic DNA isolated and then quantified by UV absorbance on a Nanodrop 2000c. Of note for this clone: Its antigen is still unknown. Base qualities are not provided; no much larger clone lies one nucleotide away. The sample contains more than one DNA sequence encoding this CDR3.

Using the deep immunoSEQ assay, multiplex PCR amplified TCR CDR3 regions from genomic DNA. For each cell subset, the extracted genomic DNA was distributed evenly across all wells of several immunoSEQ 96-well plates, and each plate served as one replicate. For sorted subsets, each replicate PCR was loaded with 200 to 250 ng genomic DNA, equivalent to approximately 33,000 T cell genomes. Purified libraries were measured with a Qubit 3.0 fluorometer, size-checked on a Bioanalyzer 2100, and measured again with the KAPA Library Quantification kit. A separate single-read 150-cycle Illumina NextSeq 550 flow cell was used to sequence each immunoSEQ 96-well plate. As for the original processing: The immunoSEQ output contained only junctional sequences without quality scores, so filtering could not match that applied to full-length reads. Sequences were annotated with PyIR, a Python wrapper for IgBLAST v1.9, and V/J genes and CDR3 were assigned using IMGT germline references. Reads were filtered out if the reads had weak V/J assignments (E-value above 1e-6), no CDR3, stop codons, out-of-frame junctions, or ambiguous translated residues. V3J clonotypes were defined by identical inferred V gene, J gene, and CDR3 amino acid sequence. The percentage overlap between two repertoires was calculated by dividing the number of shared unique clonotypes by the size of the smaller repertoire. Repertoire richness was assessed with RTK rarefaction, the Chao1 estimator, and Recon v2.1 estimates of unobserved clonotypes. OLGA was used to compute generation probabilities for all TCRbeta clonotypes that the gDNA method yielded from a handful of donors. TCRdb's version of the immuneACCESS table is confined to in-frame rearrangements and falls short of the full clone set. An unresolved V gene accounts for under half of the shortfall where checked; the remainder is of unknown origin. From that table come the V and J calls and clone size; the DNA was used to work out D and trimming. The sample data list some 1,900,000 clones, and approximately 94% of these were observed just once. Together, the top ten hold approximately 1.2% of the sample.

This clonotype was obtained from a man younger than 30 in good health. Sample: naive CD8+ T cells sorted from blood. The cell subset or site label for this specimen denotes: CD45RA+CCR7+.

DNA sequence: TGCGCCAGCAGCTTCCAGAACAATGAGCAGTTCTTC. It specifies CASSFQNNEQFF. The chain is encoded by TRBV5-1 joined to TRBJ2-1, with no reliable assignment of the D segment. The CDR3 measures 12 amino acids from cysteine to phenylalanine. The entry retains the CDR3 DNA only, 36 bases that are in frame from base 1. V loses 2 bases, J loses 5 bases, and the germline ends lie 5 bases apart. The germline V gene sets CDR1 to SGHRS and CDR2 to YFSETQ.